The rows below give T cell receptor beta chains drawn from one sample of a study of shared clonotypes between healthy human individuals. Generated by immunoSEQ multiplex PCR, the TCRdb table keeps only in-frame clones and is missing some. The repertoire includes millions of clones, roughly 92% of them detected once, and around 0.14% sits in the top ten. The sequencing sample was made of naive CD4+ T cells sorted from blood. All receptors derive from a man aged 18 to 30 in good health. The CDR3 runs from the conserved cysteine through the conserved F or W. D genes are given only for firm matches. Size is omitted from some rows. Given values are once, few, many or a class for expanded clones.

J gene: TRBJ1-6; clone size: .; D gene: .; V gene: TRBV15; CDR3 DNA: TGTGCCACCAGCAGAGGGATGGGGTCACCCCTCCACTTT; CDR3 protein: CATSRGMGSPLHF
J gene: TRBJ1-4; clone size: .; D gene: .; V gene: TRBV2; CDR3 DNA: TGTGCCAGCAGTGAATACAGCGGGACACCTAATGAAAAACTGTTTTTT; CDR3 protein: CASSEYSGTPNEKLFF
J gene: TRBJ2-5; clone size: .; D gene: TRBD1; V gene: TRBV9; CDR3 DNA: TGTGCCAGCAGCTCACAGTTCAGGGGGGAGACCCAGTACTTC; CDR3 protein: CASSSQFRGETQYF
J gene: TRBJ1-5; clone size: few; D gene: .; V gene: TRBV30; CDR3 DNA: TGTGCCTGGAGTGTACGTCTTGGCACTTTGGAGCAGCCCCAGCATTTT; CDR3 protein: CAWSVRLGTLEQPQHF
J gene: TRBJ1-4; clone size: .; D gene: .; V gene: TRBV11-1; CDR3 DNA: TGTGCCAGCAGCTTTCAAGGCGGGGCCACCAATGAAAAACTGTTTTTT; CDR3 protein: CASSFQGGATNEKLFF
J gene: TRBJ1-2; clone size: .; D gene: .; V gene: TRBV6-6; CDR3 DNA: TGTGCCAGCAGCGAAAAAATTTTGGCTGACGGCTACACCTTC; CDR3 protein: CASSEKILADGYTF
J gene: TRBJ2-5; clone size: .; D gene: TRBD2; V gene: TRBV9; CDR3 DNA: TGTGCCAGCAGCGTACTAGCGGGAGAGCCCCAGTACTTC; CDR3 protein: CASSVLAGEPQYF
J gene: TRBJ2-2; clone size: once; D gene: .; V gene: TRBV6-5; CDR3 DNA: TGTGCCAGCAGTCGACTGCCGGGCGGGGAGCTGTTTTTT; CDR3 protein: CASSRLPGGELFF
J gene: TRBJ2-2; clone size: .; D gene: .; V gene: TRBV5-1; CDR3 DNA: TGCGCCAGCAGCCTCAATCCAACCAACACCGGGGAGCTGTTTTTT; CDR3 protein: CASSLNPTNTGELFF
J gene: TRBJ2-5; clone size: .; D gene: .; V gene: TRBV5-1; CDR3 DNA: TGCGCCAGCAGCTCCAGGAAGGGAGAGACCCAGTACTTC; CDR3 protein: CASSSRKGETQYF